The clone carrying this T cell receptor beta chain was observed many times. The antigen is undetermined. CDR3 length: 16 residues. Germline-derived CDR1 and CDR2 are MNHEY and SVGEGT. Between the trimmed V and J ends, which lost 1 base and 5 bases, there was a span of 17 bases. The sample originates from a study of CD8+CD57+ T cells in acquired aplastic anemia. Across the whole study: Sorted cells (CD4+ and CD8+) yielded DNA amounts that averaged approximately 3.1 ug.

Patients picked for sequencing had shown CD8+CD57+ cell expansion detected by flow cytometry. Acquired aplastic anemia of severe grade affected all patients. Patient blood was sampled before any therapy had been received. Profiling that covered TCR beta VDJ and CDR3 relied on genomic DNA as its template. TCRdb reprocessed the reads via MiXCR and lists one record per CDR3 protein. The data contain about 240,000 distinct CDR3 sequences, 40% to 50% of them seen just once; the ten biggest clones take up 7% to 10%. Study-wide results and limits: Patients shared approximately 30 CD8+ CDR3 sequences with controls.

The receptor comes from a human donor with aplastic anemia. The sequenced material came from sorted CD4+, CD8+, or CD8+CD57+ T cells (not recorded which) from PBMCs. The chain couples TRBV6-2 or TRBV6-3 to TRBJ1-1, with a tentative D call TRBD1 (6 bases). The CDR3 sequence: CASSYLRTGRRTEAFF. DNA for the CDR3: TGTGCCAGCAGTTACTTGAGAACAGGGCGGAGGACTGAAGCTTTCTTT.